This T cell receptor (beta chain) derives from a study of blood T cell repertoires in COVID-19. At the level of the study: The cDNA or gDNA used as material had been derived from T cells, B-cell-depleted T cells, or PBMCs.

Germline CDR1 is SGHNT and CDR2 is YENEEA. J lost 7 bases, V lost 6 bases, and 9 bases had no gene match. The CDR3 is 15 residues long. Clones were sequenced by immunoSEQ multiplex PCR, and TCRdb holds only the in-frame ones, with some missing. The table has around 180,000 clones, 79% seen once. The specimen sequenced was peripheral blood. This receptor was obtained from a man aged 55 to 69 with active or convalescent COVID-19. The chain uses TRBV11-3 and TRBJ2-7; 13 nucleotides agree with TRBD2. CDR3 region: CASSETGGLAGEQYF. For the CDR3, the DNA is TGTGCCAGCAGTGAGACAGGGGGACTAGCGGGGGAGCAGTACTTC.